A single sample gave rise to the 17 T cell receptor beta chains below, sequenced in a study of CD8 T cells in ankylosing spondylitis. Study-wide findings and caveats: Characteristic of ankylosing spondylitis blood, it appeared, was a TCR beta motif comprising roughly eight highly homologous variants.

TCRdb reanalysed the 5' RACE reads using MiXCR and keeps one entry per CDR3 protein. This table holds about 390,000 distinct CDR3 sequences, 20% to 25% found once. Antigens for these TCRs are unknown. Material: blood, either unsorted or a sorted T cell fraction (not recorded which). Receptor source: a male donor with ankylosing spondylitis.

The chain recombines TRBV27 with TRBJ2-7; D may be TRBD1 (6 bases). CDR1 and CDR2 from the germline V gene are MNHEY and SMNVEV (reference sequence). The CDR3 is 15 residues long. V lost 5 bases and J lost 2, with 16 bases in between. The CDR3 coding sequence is TGTGCCAGCAGTCCGCTCAGGGGTCTTCCCTACGAGCAGTACTTC. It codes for CASSPLRGLPYEQYF.

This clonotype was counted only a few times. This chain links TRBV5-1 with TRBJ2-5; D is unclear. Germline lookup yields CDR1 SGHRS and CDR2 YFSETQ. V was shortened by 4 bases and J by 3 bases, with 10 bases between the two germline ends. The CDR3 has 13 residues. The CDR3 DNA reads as TGCGCCAGCAGCGGGTGGGGTGAAGAGACCCAGTACTTC. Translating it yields CASSGWGEETQYF.

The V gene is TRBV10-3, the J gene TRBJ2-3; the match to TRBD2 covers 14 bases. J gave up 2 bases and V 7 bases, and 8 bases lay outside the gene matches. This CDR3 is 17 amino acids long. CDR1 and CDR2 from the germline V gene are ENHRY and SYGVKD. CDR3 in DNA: TGTGCCATCAAAGGGGGACTAGCGGGAGTTGTCACAGATACGCAGTATTTT. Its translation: CAIKGGLAGVVTDTQYF.

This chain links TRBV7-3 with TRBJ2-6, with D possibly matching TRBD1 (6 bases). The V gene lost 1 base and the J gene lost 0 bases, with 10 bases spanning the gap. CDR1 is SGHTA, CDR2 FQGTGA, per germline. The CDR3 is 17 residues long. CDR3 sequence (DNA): TGTGCCAGCAGCTTAAGGGGGCCGAACTCTGGGGCCAACGTCCTGACTTTC. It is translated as CASSLRGPNSGANVLTF. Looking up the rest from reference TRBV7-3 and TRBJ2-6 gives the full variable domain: GAGVSQTPSNKVTEKGKYVELRCDPISGHTALYWYRQSLGQGPEFLIYFQGTGAADDSGLPNDRFFAVRPEGSVSTLKIQRTERGDSAVYLCASSLRGPNSGANVLTFGAGSRLTVL.

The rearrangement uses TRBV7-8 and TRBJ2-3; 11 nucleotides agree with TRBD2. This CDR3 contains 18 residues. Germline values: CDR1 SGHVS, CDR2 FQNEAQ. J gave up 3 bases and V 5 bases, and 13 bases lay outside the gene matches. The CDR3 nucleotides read TGTGCCAGCAGCACCTTCCTACTAGCGGGAGTTGGAACAGATACGCAGTATTTT. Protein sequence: CASSTFLLAGVGTDTQYF. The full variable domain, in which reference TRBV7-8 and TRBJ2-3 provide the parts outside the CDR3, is GAGVSQSPRYKVAKRGQDVALRCDPISGHVSLFWYQQALGQGPEFLTYFQNEAQLDKSGLPSDRFFAERPEGSVSTLKIQRTQQEDSAVYLCASSTFLLAGVGTDTQYFGPGTRLTVL.

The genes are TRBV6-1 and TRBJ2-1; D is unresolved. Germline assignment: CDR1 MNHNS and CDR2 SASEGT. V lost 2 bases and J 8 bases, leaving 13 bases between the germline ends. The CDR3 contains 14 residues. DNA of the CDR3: TGTGCCAGCAGTGAAATCTGGAAGACGCATGAGCAGTTCTTC. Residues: CASSEIWKTHEQFF.

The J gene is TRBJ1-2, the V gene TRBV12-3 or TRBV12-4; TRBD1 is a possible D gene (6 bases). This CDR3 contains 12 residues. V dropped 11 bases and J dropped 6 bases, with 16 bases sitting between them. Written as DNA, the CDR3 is TGTGCCGACAGGACGGTGGATCATGGCTACACCTTC. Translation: CADRTVDHGYTF.

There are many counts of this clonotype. CDR3 sequence: CASSLGGLANTGELFF. CDR3 sequence (DNA): TGTGCCAGCAGTCTGGGAGGTTTAGCGAACACCGGGGAGCTGTTTTTT. J is TRBJ2-2 and V is TRBV28; perhaps TRBD2 as D (6 bases). CDR3 length: 16 residues. Trimming pared 5 bases from V and 0 bases from J, leaving 13 bases between. Germline V gene sequence: CDR1 MDHEN, CDR2 SYDVKM.

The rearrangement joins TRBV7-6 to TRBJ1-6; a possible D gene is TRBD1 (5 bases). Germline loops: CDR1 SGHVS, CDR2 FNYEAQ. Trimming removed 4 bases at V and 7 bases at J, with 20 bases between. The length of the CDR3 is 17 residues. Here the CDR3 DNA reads TGTGCCAGCAGCTCTCGTTTTTCAGGGCTCCGGAATTCACCCCTCCACTTT. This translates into CASSSRFSGLRNSPLHF.

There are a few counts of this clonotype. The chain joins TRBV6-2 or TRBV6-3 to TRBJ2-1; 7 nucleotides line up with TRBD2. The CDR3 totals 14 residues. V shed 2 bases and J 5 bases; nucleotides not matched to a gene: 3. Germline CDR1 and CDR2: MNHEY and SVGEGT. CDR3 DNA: TGTGCCAGCAGTTACGGGGACTACCACAATGAGCAGTTCTTC. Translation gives CASSYGDYHNEQFF.

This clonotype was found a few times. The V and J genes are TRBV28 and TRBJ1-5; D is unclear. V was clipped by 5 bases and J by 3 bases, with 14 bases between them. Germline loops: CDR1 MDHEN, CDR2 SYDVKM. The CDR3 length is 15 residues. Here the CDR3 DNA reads TGTGCCAGCAGTCAAGCGGGGATTTCCAATCAGCCCCAGCATTTT. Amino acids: CASSQAGISNQPQHF.

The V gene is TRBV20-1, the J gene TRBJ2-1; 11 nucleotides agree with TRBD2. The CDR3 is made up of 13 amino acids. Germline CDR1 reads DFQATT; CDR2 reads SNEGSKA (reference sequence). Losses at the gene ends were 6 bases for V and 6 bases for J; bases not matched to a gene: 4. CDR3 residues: CSAGLAGINEQFF. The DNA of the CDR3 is TGCAGTGCAGGACTAGCGGGTATCAATGAGCAGTTCTTC.

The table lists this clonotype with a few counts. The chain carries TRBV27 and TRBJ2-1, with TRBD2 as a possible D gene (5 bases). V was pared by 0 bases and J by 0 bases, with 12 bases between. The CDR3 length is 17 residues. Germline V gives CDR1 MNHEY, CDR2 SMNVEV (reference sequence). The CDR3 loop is CASSLSGSMSSYNEQFF. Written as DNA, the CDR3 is TGTGCCAGCAGTTTATCGGGGAGCATGAGCTCCTACAATGAGCAGTTCTTC.

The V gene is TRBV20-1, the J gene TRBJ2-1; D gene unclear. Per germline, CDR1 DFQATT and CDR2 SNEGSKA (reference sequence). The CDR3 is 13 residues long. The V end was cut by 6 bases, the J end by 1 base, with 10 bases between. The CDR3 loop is CSADYSSYNEQFF. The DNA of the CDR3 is TGCAGTGCCGATTACTCGTCCTACAATGAGCAGTTCTTC.

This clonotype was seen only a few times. CDR3 amino acids: CASSFPRTGGQETQYF. DNA for the CDR3: TGTGCCAGCAGTTTCCCTCGAACGGGAGGTCAAGAGACCCAGTACTTC. The J gene is TRBJ2-5, the V gene TRBV28, with 7 bases aligning to TRBD2. The CDR3 spans 16 residues. With 3 bases clipped from V and 2 bases from J, the junction kept 9 bases outside the gene matches. The germline V gene encodes CDR1 MDHEN and CDR2 SYDVKM.

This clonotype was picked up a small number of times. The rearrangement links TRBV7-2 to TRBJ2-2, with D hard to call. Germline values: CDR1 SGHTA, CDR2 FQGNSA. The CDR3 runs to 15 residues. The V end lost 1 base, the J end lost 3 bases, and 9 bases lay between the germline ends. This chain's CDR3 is CASSLVGGHTGELFF. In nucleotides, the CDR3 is TGTGCCAGCAGCTTAGTCGGCGGACACACCGGGGAGCTGTTTTTT.

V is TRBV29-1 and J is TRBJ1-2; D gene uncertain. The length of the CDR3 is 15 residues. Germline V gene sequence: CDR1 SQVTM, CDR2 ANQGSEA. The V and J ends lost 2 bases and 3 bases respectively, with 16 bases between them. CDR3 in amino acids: CSVEKQLVPDYGYTF. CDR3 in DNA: TGCAGCGTTGAAAAACAGCTCGTACCTGACTATGGCTACACCTTC.